This T cell receptor (beta chain) was retrieved from a study of blood T cells in healthy people across ages (dated by TCRdb to the mid-2010s). With regard to the full study: In model experiments, template switching captured roughly one uniquely barcoded TCR beta cDNA molecule for every two T cells. The donors were divided into four age groups: young (average around 17 years), middle-aged (approximately 39), aged (approximately 59) and long-lived (about 79). Two additional independent replicas of 1 million unique cDNA reads from the same blood draw were analyzed for two donors (one aged 18 to 30 and one aged 80 or older). The study measured age-related changes in TCR beta repertoire diversity using deep sequencing normalized with unique cDNA molecular identifiers. Donors of different ages were randomly distributed across sequencing lanes to avoid experimental bias. Points the paper makes about the study in general: Compared with the aged group, the long-lived group had more naive CD4+ T cells, fewer expanded clones and increased TCR diversity, a pattern suggesting age selection. As age increased, observed TCR beta diversity per million T cells dropped in a roughly linear way, and a significant reduction was already evident by age about 40. Estimates of total diversity based on one million sequenced T cells were regarded as lower bounds and as underestimates. There was a strong correlation between observed TCR beta diversity and the percentage of naive T cells measured by flow cytometry. Conclusive comparison of naive and antigen-experienced compartments was prevented by the profiling of bulk unsorted PBMCs. Because donor CMV infection status was unknown, age-related changes in expanded clonotypes were potentially confounded.

Systemically healthy Caucasian individuals from Russia, around 39 in total and aged roughly 6 to 100 years, were included as donors. Each donor gave ten milliliters of peripheral blood, drawn into EDTA-treated Vacutainer tubes. Ficoll-Paque density-gradient centrifugation was used to isolate PBMCs, with at least 7 million per sample. Trizol reagent was used to extract total RNA from PBMCs, with at least 6 micrograms per sample. The percentages of naive CD45RAhigh/CD27high T cells were determined by flow cytometry on a PBMC aliquot from every donor. A distance of 13 bases separates the germline ends of V and J, which lose 7 bases and 4 bases respectively. CDR1 and CDR2, per the germline V gene, are ENHRY and SYGVKD. Its CDR3 holds 13 amino acids, cysteine through phenylalanine. The DNA shown is the 39-base CDR3, in frame from base 1. As for this clonotype: The clone's antigen remains unknown. No base-level quality is on record; no much larger clone is a single base apart.

The library was obtained by 5' RACE. Reads for this sample came from an Illumina HiSeq 2500. A second PCR of roughly 7 to 11 cycles was performed with a sample-barcoded 5' primer and a J-beta primer mix. A unique molecular identifier was introduced onto each TCR beta cDNA molecule by a template-switch 5' adaptor carrying 12 random nucleotides. Each sample yielded at least 2.5 million CDR3-containing paired-end reads. First-strand cDNA was synthesized from all RNA with the Mint cDNA synthesis kit, primed by a TRBC-specific oligonucleotide. Following uracil-DNA glycosylase treatment, a first 18-cycle PCR with universal primers M1SS and BC2_uni_R was performed on all cDNA. For the original study's pipeline: For normalization, 1 million high-quality reads were randomly selected from each sample, with every read carrying a distinct molecular identifier. Instead of being binned into consensus sequences, reads that shared molecular identifiers were thrown out. CDR3 identification, clonotype clustering and error correction used MiTCR with a Q25 quality threshold and the strictest error-elimination algorithm. A nonparametric unseen species model with Euler transformation was used to estimate a lower bound on total TCR beta diversity. Through fastp at Q25 and MiXCR, TCRdb rebuilt clones from the public reads, retaining in-frame beta chains. Rows matching on CDR3 protein sequence are summarized as one entry with the most common DNA and genes. The V and J calls were determined by TCRdb, not by the authors. Within this sample are under 800,000 distinct CDR3 sequences, with more than 20% of them counted one time only. Clones ranked in the top ten supply more than 3% of the sample.

The sample was blood. The rearrangement joined TRBV10-3 to TRBJ2-5, with the D segment possibly TRBD1 or TRBD2, each aligning over 7 bases. The clonotype was recovered from a man between 65 and 79 years old in good health. The CDR3 here reads CAITQGEGETQYF. The nucleotides are TGTGCCATCACGCAGGGGGAGGGAGAGACCCAGTACTTC.